This TCR beta chain is drawn from a study of blood T cell repertoires in COVID-19. About the research overall: From the United States, Italy and Spain came samples of acute and convalescent COVID-19. Sources were T cells, B-cell-depleted T cells, or PBMCs; the material itself was cDNA or gDNA.

Trimming shortened V by 7 bases and J by 5 bases, and 15 bases separated the two germline ends. The CDR3 covers 13 residues. Germline CDR1 reads SNHLY; CDR2 reads FYNNEI. In the authors' methods: The authors estimated nucleated cell counts from reference gene primer amplification. This table comes from immunoSEQ multiplex PCR, and its TCRdb copy is limited to in-frame clones, with some not included. The V and J calls and clone size come from that table; D and trimming were worked out from the DNA. The table includes fewer than 200,000 clones, approximately 83% detected once. This clonotype was sampled from a woman older than 75 with acute or convalescent COVID-19. The sequenced sample consisted of peripheral blood. This rearrangement joins TRBV2 to TRBJ2-7; a possible D gene is TRBD2 (5 bases). CDR3 region: CASTEVGVHEQYF. CDR3 bases: TGTGCCAGCACTGAGGTCGGGGTCCACGAGCAGTACTTC.